The source of this T cell receptor beta chain is a study of T cell repertoires in cytomegalovirus infection. At the level of the study: It can be stated that public TCR beta signatures indicated CMV infection as well as a matching HLA type. Study findings and constraints: HLA-C-restricted CMV-specific TCR beta clonotypes were dominant in the ex vivo response. Carriers of CMV and the relevant HLA type were discriminated by public TCR beta frequency.

With 4 bases removed from V and 5 bases from J, the gap between germline ends came to 11 bases. Germline CDR1 SNHLY, CDR2 FYNNEI. The CDR3 sequence is 13 residues long. One entry per CDR3 protein, called by TCRdb with MiXCR from the reads. The data show about 600,000 distinct CDR3 sequences, with approximately 24% seen just once and less than 9.5% held by the top ten. Regarding this clonotype: Its matching antigen is unknown.

Sequencing was done on a sample of CD8+ T cells from PBMCs. J is TRBJ1-2 and V is TRBV2; tentative D call: TRBD1 (6 bases). This sequence was found in a human donor in good health (CMV status not recorded). Some clones in this sample may be carry-over from other donors' samples. The chain's CDR3 is CASSGGRKYGYTF. The CDR3 DNA is TGTGCCAGCAGTGGGGGGCGGAAATATGGCTACACCTTC. The complete variable domain, with remaining parts taken from reference TRBV2 and TRBJ1-2, reads EPEVTQTPSHQVTQMGQEVILRCVPISNHLYFYWYRQILGQKVEFLVSFYNNEISEKSEIFDDQFSVERPDGSNFTLKIRSTKLEDSAMYFCASSGGRKYGYTFGSGTRLTVV.